Listed below are T cell receptor beta chains from one sample, sequenced in a study of a mutant IDH1 vaccine in newly diagnosed glioma. No cognate antigen is known for these TCRs. Libraries were prepared by immunoSEQ multiplex PCR; TCRdb keeps only in-frame clonotypes and omits some of them. The data hold around 56,000 clones, with around 81% observed a single time. The sequencing used PBMCs, collected from a glioma patient whose treatment included an IDH1 peptide vaccine. The origin of the receptors is a man younger than 45 with glioma. The CDR3 runs from the conserved cysteine through the conserved F or W. The order of the fields is V gene, J gene, D gene, CDR3 protein. The D gene is left open where the match is weak.

TRBV4-1	TRBJ1-5	.	CASSQELHYSNQPQHF
TRBV7-9	TRBJ1-5	TRBD1	CASSLTGDSNQPQHF
TRBV2	TRBJ2-1	.	CASSERAFRYNEQFF
TRBV5-5	TRBJ1-1	.	CASSVPMNTEAFF
TRBV6-1	TRBJ2-2	.	CASTQGGYTGELFF
TRBV5-1	TRBJ2-7	.	CASRSQGWTYEQYF
TRBV5-6	TRBJ1-3	TRBD1	CASSPQPGQSGNTIYF
TRBV10-1	TRBJ2-7	.	CASSDGGIAGYEQYF
TRBV7-2	TRBJ1-1	.	CASRIFVTTPGTEAFF
TRBV5-8	TRBJ1-1	.	CASSLGVNTEAFF
TRBV30	TRBJ1-5	.	CAWSGGSNQPQHF
TRBV18	TRBJ2-1	.	CASSLTGGTLNEQFF
TRBV2	TRBJ2-7	TRBD2	CASRSREDYEQYF
TRBV6-5	TRBJ2-2	.	CASRRASGELFF
TRBV19	TRBJ2-1	TRBD2	CASSSREGRGQTGQFF
TRBV7-8	TRBJ1-3	.	CASSLLGDSGNTIYF
TRBV5-1	TRBJ2-1	.	CASSPQSGNYNEQFF
TRBV11-3	TRBJ2-2	.	CASSLAGRKGGTGELFF
TRBV10-2	TRBJ2-2	.	CASSEFVVNTGELFF
TRBV11-3	TRBJ2-7	TRBD1	CASSLGTGPYEQYF
TRBV5-5	TRBJ1-5	TRBD1	CASSFRQGSLQPQHF
TRBV9	TRBJ2-3	.	CASSVSEPSRWGSRTDTQYF
TRBV28	TRBJ1-1	.	CASTTRLGEAFF
TRBV7-8	TRBJ2-7	TRBD2	CASSQRIIGGGYEQYF
TRBV19	TRBJ2-5	TRBD1	CASSTYRGAETQYF
TRBV9	TRBJ1-6	.	CASSVGWGVSDSPLHF
TRBV29-1	TRBJ1-5	.	CSVGGSNQPQHF
TRBV10-1	TRBJ2-2	.	CASSESEFGSPWTGELFF
TRBV5-1	TRBJ2-7	.	CASSWWKGGYEQCF
TRBV19	TRBJ1-2	.	CASSIESGYGYTF
TRBV29-1	TRBJ1-5	.	CSVATANQPQHF
TRBV5-1	TRBJ1-1	.	CASRGGPSGAFF
TRBV27	TRBJ1-5	.	CASSFSGGALLNQPQHF
TRBV5-4	TRBJ1-1	.	CASSLEPENTEAFF
TRBV2	TRBJ1-5	.	CASRAGDPSNQPQHF
TRBV30	TRBJ2-5	.	CAWSVIETQYF
TRBV11-2	TRBJ2-1	.	CASSRDRQNEQFF
TRBV7-9	TRBJ1-5	.	CASGRESQPQHF
TRBV10-2	TRBJ2-7	TRBD1	CASKSWTGQGYEQYF
TRBV2	TRBJ1-1	.	CASRVDGNTEAFF
TRBV7-9	TRBJ2-4	TRBD1	CASEGTGKNIQYF
TRBV10-1	TRBJ2-2	TRBD2	CASSESGGTGELFF
TRBV18	TRBJ2-3	.	CASSPQGWLLSTDTQYF
TRBV13	TRBJ1-3	.	CASSSLTVSGNTIYF
TRBV29-1	TRBJ1-1	TRBD1	CSVGAGTGGIVTEAFF
TRBV5-1	TRBJ2-1	TRBD1	CASSLDLGQGYNEQFF
TRBV5-6	TRBJ1-6	TRBD1	CASSGTGVVAANSPLHF
TRBV14	TRBJ2-7	.	CASSQRRGPAGEQYF
TRBV11-2	TRBJ2-7	.	CASSMAAVSYEQYF
TRBV5-6	TRBJ1-2	.	CASSSNRAYGYTF
TRBV5-1	TRBJ2-5	TRBD2	CASSLTSGTGETQYF